Each of the 2 T cell receptor beta chains below was sequenced from the same sample in a study of graft-versus-host responses after intestinal transplantation. Here immunoSEQ multiplex PCR was the method, and the copy in TCRdb shows in-frame clones only, minus some. The sample carries about 120,000 clones, roughly 96% recorded once. No antigen has been identified for these receptors. The sequencing used unstimulated CD8+ T cells sorted from spleen or lymph node cells, collected before intestinal transplant. These receptors were collected from a human donor who received an intestinal transplant.

The chain has TRBV6-6 and TRBJ2-1; D is possibly TRBD1 (5 bases). The ends were cut back, 5 bases at V and 3 bases at J, with 8 bases in the middle. The CDR3 length is 13 residues. Germline CDR1 is MNHNY and CDR2 is SVGAGI (reference sequence). The CDR3, as DNA: TGTGCCAGCAGTCCAGGGTGCTACAATGAGCAGTTCTTC. Translation: CASSPGCYNEQFF.

The J gene is TRBJ2-7, the V gene TRBV11-2; D not resolved. This CDR3 has 14 amino acids. Deletions cut 5 bases from V and 3 bases from J, with 14 bases between. Germline V gives CDR1 SGHAT, CDR2 FQNNGV. CDR3 DNA sequence: TGTGCCAGCAGCCTCGAGGAATACGGCTACGAGCAGTACTTC. Amino acid sequence: CASSLEEYGYEQYF.